A selection of T cell receptor beta chains follows, all from one sample in a study of blood T cell repertoires in COVID-19. Sequenced by immunoSEQ multiplex PCR; TCRdb stores in-frame clones only, minus some. In the table there are hundreds of thousands of clones, 80% to 90% of which are singletons. The material sequenced was PBMCs or T cells enriched from blood (not recorded which). The origin of the receptors is a young man who had recovered from COVID-19. The CDR3 runs from the conserved cysteine through the conserved F or W. Fields, in order: V gene, J gene, clone size, D gene, CDR3 DNA, CDR3 protein. D genes are given only for firm matches. The listing skips clone size in some rows; elsewhere it reads once, few, many or a size class.

TRBV6-5	TRBJ2-1	-	-	TGTGCCAGCAGTTATCTCCGAGGGGGCAATGAGCAGTTCTTC	CASSYLRGGNEQFF
TRBV3-1/TRBV3-2	TRBJ2-7	-	TRBD2	TGTGCCAGCAGCGTAGCGGGGGGTATGGCCTACGAGCAGTACTTC	CASSVAGGMAYEQYF
TRBV2	TRBJ2-2	once	TRBD1	TGTGCCAGCAGCCAGACCCTGGGACAGCCGAACACCGGGGAGCTGTTTTTT	CASSQTLGQPNTGELFF
TRBV6-6	TRBJ2-2	-	TRBD1	TGTGCCAGCAGTCCCAAGGGGGCTCCCACCGGGGAGCTGTTTTTT	CASSPKGAPTGELFF
TRBV27	TRBJ1-5	few	TRBD1	TGTGCCAGCAGAAGCGGACAGGGGCGCAATCAGCCCCAGCATTTT	CASRSGQGRNQPQHF
TRBV12-5	TRBJ1-5	-	TRBD1	TGTGCTAGTGCCTGGACAGGGAGGCTCAATCAGCCCCAGCATTTT	CASAWTGRLNQPQHF
TRBV4-1	TRBJ1-1	-	-	TGCGCCAGCAGCCAACTTCGTCCGGGACACGGGGCTTTCTTT	CASSQLRPGHGAFF
TRBV12-5	TRBJ1-2	-	TRBD1	TGTGCTAGTGCCATGGGGGACAGCGGCTATGGCTACACCTTC	CASAMGDSGYGYTF
TRBV19	TRBJ1-2	-	TRBD1	TGTGCCAGTAGAACCTCTCCGGGACAGGCGGTTGGCTACACCTTC	CASRTSPGQAVGYTF
TRBV4-1	TRBJ1-1	-	-	TGCGCCAGCAGCCAAGAGGAGGGGTCGAACACTGAAGCTTTCTTT	CASSQEEGSNTEAFF
TRBV19	TRBJ1-2	-	TRBD1	TGTGCCAGTAGACGGACAGGCTACAACTATGGCTACACCTTC	CASRRTGYNYGYTF
TRBV5-1	TRBJ1-1	-	-	TGCGCCAGCAGCGGGAGGGCCGGGGAGAACACTGAAGCTTTCTTT	CASSGRAGENTEAFF
TRBV10-3	TRBJ2-7	-	-	TGTGCCATCAGTGTAATGGGGCCTAACTCCTACGAGCAGTACTTC	CAISVMGPNSYEQYF
TRBV5-4	TRBJ2-2	-	TRBD2	TGTGCCAGCAGCTTTGTAGCGGGGGTCACCGGGGAGCTGTTTTTT	CASSFVAGVTGELFF
TRBV2	TRBJ2-1	-	TRBD2	TGTGCCAGCAGTTCTACTAGCGGGGGGACGGAGCAGTTCTTC	CASSSTSGGTEQFF
TRBV19	TRBJ2-6	-	TRBD1	TGTGCCAGTAGTAAAGGTGACAGGGCCGTCCTGACTTTC	CASSKGDRAVLTF
TRBV7-2	TRBJ1-2	-	-	TGTGCCAGCAGCTTTCAGGGGCTAGCTAACTATGGCTACACCTTC	CASSFQGLANYGYTF
TRBV2	TRBJ1-1	-	TRBD1	TGTGCCAGCAGATTGACAGGGGCGGCGGGCGTGGGAGCTTTCTTT	CASRLTGAAGVGAFF
TRBV18	TRBJ2-7	once	TRBD1	TGTGCCAGCTCACCCGACAGGGTCGAGCAGTACTTC	CASSPDRVEQYF
TRBV5-1	TRBJ2-1	-	-	TGCGCCAGCATGACGGGGGACCCCATTCCCAATGAGCAGTTCTTC	CASMTGDPIPNEQFF
TRBV5-6	TRBJ2-1	-	-	TGTGCCAGCAGCTTGGGGACAGTCAATGAGCAGTTCTTC	CASSLGTVNEQFF
TRBV6-5	TRBJ2-7	once	TRBD1	TGTGCCAGCAGCCCCAGACAGGGGGCCTACGAGCAGTACTTC	CASSPRQGAYEQYF
TRBV7-7	TRBJ1-1	-	-	TGTGCCAGCAGCCGGACAGTGAACACTGAAGCTTTCTTT	CASSRTVNTEAFF
TRBV30	TRBJ2-7	-	TRBD1	TGTGCCTGGAGAGGGGGCCGGATGCAGACCTACGAGCAGTACTTC	CAWRGGRMQTYEQYF
TRBV11-3	TRBJ2-1	-	TRBD2	TGTGCCAGCAGCCTAGGGACTAGCGGCTCAAATGAGCAGTTCTTC	CASSLGTSGSNEQFF
TRBV27	TRBJ1-1	-	-	TGTGCCAGCAGTTTAGGGGGGAGTTTAACTTTCTTT	CASSLGGSLTFF
TRBV4-3	TRBJ2-7	-	-	TGCGCCAGCAGCCAAGATTCTTATTCCTCCTACGAGCAGTACTTC	CASSQDSYSSYEQYF
TRBV7-3	TRBJ2-1	-	TRBD2	TGTGCCAGCAGCTTAATAGCGGGAGGTTCCTACAATGAGCAGTTCTTC	CASSLIAGGSYNEQFF
TRBV6-2/TRBV6-3	TRBJ2-7	-	-	TGTGCCAGCAGTACTTGGGCCGAATCTCCCTACGAGCAGTACTTC	CASSTWAESPYEQYF
TRBV24-1	TRBJ2-5	-	TRBD2	TGTGCCACCAGTGATTTAGACGGGGGGCAAGAGACCCAGTACTTC	CATSDLDGGQETQYF
TRBV10-3	TRBJ1-2	-	-	TGTGCCATCAGTGAAAGGGACAATGGGGGCTACACCTTC	CAISERDNGGYTF
TRBV3-1/TRBV3-2	TRBJ1-1	-	-	TGTGCCAGCAGCCAAGGGGGGCTCACTGAAGCTTTCTTT	CASSQGGLTEAFF
TRBV4-2	TRBJ2-7	-	TRBD2	TGTGCCAGCAGCCCCGGACTAGCGGGAGGGGCCGCGACCTACGAGCAGTACTTC	CASSPGLAGGAATYEQYF
TRBV6-5	TRBJ1-6	-	-	TGTGCCAGCAGTAACTCGGCCGCGGATAATTCACCCCTCCACTTT	CASSNSAADNSPLHF
TRBV7-3	TRBJ2-2	-	-	TGTGCCAGCAGAGAAGGCGGGTCCGCCGCCGGGGAGCTGTTTTTT	CASREGGSAAGELFF
TRBV3-1/TRBV3-2	TRBJ2-1	-	TRBD2	TGTGCCAGCATGTCGGGCGGGAGCTATGAGCAGTTCTTC	CASMSGGSYEQFF
TRBV6-5	TRBJ1-5	-	-	TGTGCCAGCCGGGAGGGGGGGGATCAGCCCCAGCATTTT	CASREGGDQPQHF
TRBV7-3	TRBJ2-2	-	-	TGTGCCAGCAGCTCCCAGCAGGCGAACACCGGGGAGCTGTTTTTT	CASSSQQANTGELFF
TRBV5-5	TRBJ2-7	-	TRBD1	TGTGCCAGCAGTGGAGGACCGGGACAGGGAGCCTACGAGCAGTACTTC	CASSGGPGQGAYEQYF
TRBV11-3	TRBJ1-1	-	-	TGTGCCAGCAGCCCCACAGGGAACACTGAAGCTTTCTTT	CASSPTGNTEAFF
TRBV5-1	TRBJ1-1	-	-	TGCGCCAGCAGCTTAGCAGGGGATGTGCGCGCTTTCTTT	CASSLAGDVRAFF
TRBV6-5	TRBJ2-7	-	-	TGTGCCAGCACGGCCGGCGGATACTACGAGCAGTACTTC	CASTAGGYYEQYF
TRBV24-1	TRBJ2-5	-	-	TGTGCCACCAGTGCGGGGGGCTGGGAGACCCAGTACTTC	CATSAGGWETQYF
TRBV28	TRBJ1-4	-	TRBD1	TGTGCCAGCAGCTACCGGCAGGGGGCGATTCTTGACGAAAAACTGTTTTTT	CASSYRQGAILDEKLFF
TRBV18	TRBJ1-2	-	-	TGTGCCAGCTCAGCTACAGGTTTAGAGGGCTACACCTTC	CASSATGLEGYTF